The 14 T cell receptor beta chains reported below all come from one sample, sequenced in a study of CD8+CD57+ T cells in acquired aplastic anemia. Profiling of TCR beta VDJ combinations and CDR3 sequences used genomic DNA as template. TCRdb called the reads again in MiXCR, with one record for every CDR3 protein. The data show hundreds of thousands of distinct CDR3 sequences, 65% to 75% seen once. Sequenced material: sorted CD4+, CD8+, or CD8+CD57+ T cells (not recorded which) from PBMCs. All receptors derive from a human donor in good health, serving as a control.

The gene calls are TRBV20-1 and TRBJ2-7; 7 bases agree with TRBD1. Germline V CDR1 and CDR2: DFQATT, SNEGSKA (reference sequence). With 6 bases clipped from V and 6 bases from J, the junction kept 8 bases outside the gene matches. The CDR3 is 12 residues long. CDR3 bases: TGCAGTGCCCCGAGACAGGGTGGCGAGCAGTACTTC. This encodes CSAPRQGGEQYF.

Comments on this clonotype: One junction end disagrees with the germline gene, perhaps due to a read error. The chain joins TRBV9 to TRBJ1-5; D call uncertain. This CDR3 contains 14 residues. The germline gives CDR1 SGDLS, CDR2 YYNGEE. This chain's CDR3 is CASSPARDKQYLDF. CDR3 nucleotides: TGTGCCAGCAGTCCCGCACGAGACAAGCAGTACTTGGATTTT.

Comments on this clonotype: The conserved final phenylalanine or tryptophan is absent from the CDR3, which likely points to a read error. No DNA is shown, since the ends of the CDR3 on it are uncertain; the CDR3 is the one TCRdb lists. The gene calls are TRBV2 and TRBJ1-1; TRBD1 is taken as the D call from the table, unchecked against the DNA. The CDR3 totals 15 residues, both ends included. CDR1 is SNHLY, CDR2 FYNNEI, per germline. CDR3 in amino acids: CASSLAGRTDTQSFG.

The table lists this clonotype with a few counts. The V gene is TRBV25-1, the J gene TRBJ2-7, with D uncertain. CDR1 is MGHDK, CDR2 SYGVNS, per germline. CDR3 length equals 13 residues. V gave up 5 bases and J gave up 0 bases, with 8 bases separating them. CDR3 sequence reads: CASSYLSSYEQYF. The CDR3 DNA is TGTGCCAGCAGTTACCTTAGCTCCTACGAGCAGTACTTC.

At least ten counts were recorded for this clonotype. CDR3 sequence reads: CASAPRGENSPLHF. In DNA form, the CDR3 reads TGTGCCAGCGCACCCAGGGGTGAGAATTCACCCCTCCACTTT. The chain employs TRBV7-9 and TRBJ1-6, with a tentative D call TRBD1 (6 bases). The germline V gene encodes CDR1 SEHNR and CDR2 FQNEAQ (reference sequence). The ends were cut back, 8 bases at V and 7 bases at J, with 15 bases in the middle. CDR3 length: 14 residues.

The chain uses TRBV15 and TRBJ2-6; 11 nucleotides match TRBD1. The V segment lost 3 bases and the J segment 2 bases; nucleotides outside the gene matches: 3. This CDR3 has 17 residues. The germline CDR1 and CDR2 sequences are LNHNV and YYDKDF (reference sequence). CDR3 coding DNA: TGTGCCACCAGCAGGCCGGGACAGGGGGCTGGGGCCAACGTCCTGACTTTC. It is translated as CATSRPGQGAGANVLTF.

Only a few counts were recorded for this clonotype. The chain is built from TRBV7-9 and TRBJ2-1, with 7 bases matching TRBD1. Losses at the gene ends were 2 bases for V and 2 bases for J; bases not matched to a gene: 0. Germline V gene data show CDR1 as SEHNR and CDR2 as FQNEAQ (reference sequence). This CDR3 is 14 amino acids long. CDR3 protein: CASSLQGAYNEQFF. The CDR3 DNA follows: TGTGCCAGCAGCTTACAGGGGGCCTACAATGAGCAGTTCTTC.

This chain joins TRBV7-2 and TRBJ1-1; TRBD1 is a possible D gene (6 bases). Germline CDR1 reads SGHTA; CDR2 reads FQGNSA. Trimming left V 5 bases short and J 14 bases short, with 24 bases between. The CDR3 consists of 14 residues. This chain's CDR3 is CASSALDRYTQYFF. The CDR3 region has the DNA TGTGCCAGCAGCGCCCTAGACAGGTACACGCAGTACTTCTTT. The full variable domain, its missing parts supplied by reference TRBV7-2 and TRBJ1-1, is GAGVSQSPSNKVTEKGKDVELRCDPISGHTALYWYRQSLGQGLEFLIYFQGNSAPDKSGLPSDRFSAERTGGSVSTLTIQRTQQEDSAVYLCASSALDRYTQYFFGQGTRLTVV.

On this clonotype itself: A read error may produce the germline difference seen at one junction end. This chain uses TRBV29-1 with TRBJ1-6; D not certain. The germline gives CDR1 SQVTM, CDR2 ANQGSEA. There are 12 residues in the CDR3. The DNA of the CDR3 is TGCAGCGTTGGGACTCAGACGAATGGCCACCACTTC. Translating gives CSVGTQTNGHHF.

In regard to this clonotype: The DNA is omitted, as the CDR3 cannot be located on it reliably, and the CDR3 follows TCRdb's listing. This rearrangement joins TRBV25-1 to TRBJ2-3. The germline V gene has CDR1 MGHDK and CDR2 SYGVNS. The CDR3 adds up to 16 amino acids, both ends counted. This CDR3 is CYSCDCRSGDGDTQYF.

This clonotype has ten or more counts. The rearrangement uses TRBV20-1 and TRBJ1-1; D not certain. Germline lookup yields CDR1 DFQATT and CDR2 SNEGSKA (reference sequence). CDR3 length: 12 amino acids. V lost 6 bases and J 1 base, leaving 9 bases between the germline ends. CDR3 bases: TGCAGTGCCGCGTCACGGAACACTGAAGCTTTCTTT. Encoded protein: CSAASRNTEAFF.

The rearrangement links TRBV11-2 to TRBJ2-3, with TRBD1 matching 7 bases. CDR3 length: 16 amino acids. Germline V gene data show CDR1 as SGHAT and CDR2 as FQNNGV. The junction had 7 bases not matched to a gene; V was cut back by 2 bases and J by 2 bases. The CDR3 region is CASSLYRDRYTDTQYF. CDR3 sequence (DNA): TGTGCCAGCAGCTTATATCGGGACAGATACACAGATACGCAGTATTTT.

The CDR3 nucleotides read TGTGCCAGCAGTTACTCCGGGGCTTACTACGAGCAGTACTTC. Its protein is CASSYSGAYYEQYF. The chain uses TRBV6-2 or TRBV6-3 and TRBJ2-7; D may match TRBD1 or TRBD2 (5 bases each). Germline V lookup: CDR1 MNHEY, CDR2 SVGEGT. The V end was cut by 0 bases, the J end by 3 bases, with 9 bases between. This CDR3 has 14 residues.

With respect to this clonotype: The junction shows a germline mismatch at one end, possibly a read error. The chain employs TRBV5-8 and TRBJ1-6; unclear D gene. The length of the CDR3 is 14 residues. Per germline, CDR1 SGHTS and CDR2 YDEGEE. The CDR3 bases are TGCGCCAGCAGCTTTCAAGAGACGACTTCACCCCTCCACTTT. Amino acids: CASSFQETTSPLHF.